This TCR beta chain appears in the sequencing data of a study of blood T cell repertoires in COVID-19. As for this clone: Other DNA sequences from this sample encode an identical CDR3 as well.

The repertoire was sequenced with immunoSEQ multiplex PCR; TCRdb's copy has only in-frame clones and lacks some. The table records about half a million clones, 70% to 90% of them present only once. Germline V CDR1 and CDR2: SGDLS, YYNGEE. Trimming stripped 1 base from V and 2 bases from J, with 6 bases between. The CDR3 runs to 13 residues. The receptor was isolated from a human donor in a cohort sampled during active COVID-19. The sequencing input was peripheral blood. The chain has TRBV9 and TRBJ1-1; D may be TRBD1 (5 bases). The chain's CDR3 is CASSVQGNTEAFF. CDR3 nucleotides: TGTGCCAGCAGCGTACAGGGTAACACTGAAGCTTTCTTT.